This T cell receptor beta chain comes out of a study of neurological immune-mediated disorders. TCRdb recomputed calls from the 5' RACE reads with MiXCR, one row per CDR3 protein. The sample shows around 30,000 distinct CDR3 sequences, about 16% of them seen only once. This clonotype was seen ten or more times. Described time point: technical triplicate 3. Sequencing was carried out using CD4+ T cells from blood. The TCR comes from a female donor with HTLV-1-associated myelopathy (HAM/TSP).

The CDR3: CASSPARGLLWANVLTF. CDR3 sequence (DNA): TGTGCCAGCAGCCCGGCCAGGGGTCTTCTGTGGGCCAACGTCCTGACTTTC. The rearrangement joins TRBV7-2 to TRBJ2-6; the D gene is possibly TRBD1 (6 bases). Germline V gives CDR1 SGHTA, CDR2 FQGNSA. The CDR3 contains 17 residues. With 5 bases removed from V and 5 bases from J, the gap between germline ends came to 19 bases.